This TCR beta chain emerged from a study of control samples from healthy donors and cancer patients. Germline-derived CDR1 and CDR2 are MGHRA and YSYEKL. The V segment lost 1 base and the J segment 5 bases; nucleotides outside the gene matches: 11. The CDR3 consists of 18 residues. Sequencing was performed with immunoSEQ multiplex PCR; in TCRdb, only in-frame clones are kept and a portion is missing. The data show about 41,000 clones, less than 95% seen once. The sequence was collected from a man in his sixties in good health. The V call is TRBV4-1, the J call TRBJ2-2; 9 bases map to TRBD1. Source material: blood. The CDR3 reads CASSQGGGQGVFTGELFF. DNA of the CDR3: TGCGCCAGCAGCCAAGGGGGGGGACAGGGTGTATTTACCGGGGAGCTGTTTTTT.